This T cell receptor beta chain was obtained from a study of blood T cell repertoires in COVID-19. Germline-derived CDR1 and CDR2 are MNHEY and SMNVEV (reference sequence). This CDR3 spans 18 amino acids. Trimming shortened V by 5 bases and J by 0 bases, and 19 bases separated the two germline ends. Source study methods: Reference gene primers were amplified, and this amplification served to estimate nucleated cell counts. Profiled with immunoSEQ multiplex PCR; TCRdb holds only in-frame clones, not every one. V and J calls and clone size are as listed in that table; D and trimming were resolved from the DNA. The sample holds about 150,000 clones; over 80% are singletons and the top ten take around 5.1%. Living in under 30 US areas, the participants were between roughly 18 and 90 years of age. Exposed enrollees encountered a COVID-19 case at some point within 2 weeks before study entry.

Material for sequencing was PBMCs or T cells enriched from blood (not recorded which). The chain recombines TRBV27 with TRBJ1-4; a weak D match, TRBD1 (5 bases). The clonotype originates from a man between 65 and 79 years old who had been exposed to COVID-19. The CDR3 DNA sequence: TGTGCCAGCAGTCCCGGGGGGGTTAAGAAAGCAACTAATGAAAAACTGTTTTTT. Its translation: CASSPGGVKKATNEKLFF.